This TCR beta chain originates from a study of cytotoxic CD8 clonotypes in ibrutinib-treated CLL. Background on the study: Response samples followed a median around 11 months of treatment, range 6 to 36. On average, each sample had some 250,000 productive templates and around 100,000 productive rearrangements.

Profiling relied on immunoSEQ multiplex PCR, and the TCRdb table lists in-frame clones only, not all of them. This sample has some 200,000 clones, with 72% found just once. Trimming took 4 bases from V and 1 from J, leaving 8 bases between them. CDR1 and CDR2 (germline): SGHNT, YYREEE (reference sequence). This CDR3 has 13 amino acids. Sequencing used PBMCs, obtained after 24 months of ibrutinib treatment. The chain joins TRBV5-4 to TRBJ2-5; no clear D. This TCR was sampled from a human donor with chronic lymphocytic leukemia. CDR3 in DNA: TGTGCCAGCAGCAGGACCCCCCAAGAGACCCAGTACTTC. Its translation is CASSRTPQETQYF.